These 24 T cell receptor beta chains share one sample of origin, sequenced in a study of T cell changes during pregnancy in multiple sclerosis. Method: immunoSEQ multiplex PCR; TCRdb's copy keeps in-frame clones and lacks some. The top ten clones hold approximately 0.6% of a sample with over 45,000 clones, roughly 90% of them seen once. This specimen was CD4+ T cells from peripheral blood mononuclear cells, taken after pregnancy. The receptor set was obtained from a female donor with multiple sclerosis, enrolled in a pregnancy study.

The V gene is TRBV29-1, the J gene TRBJ1-2, with D unresolved. This CDR3 spans 10 amino acids. V lost 2 bases and J lost 5, with 3 bases in between. Looked up from germline, CDR1 is SQVTM and CDR2 is ANQGSEA. The CDR3 reads CSVEQYGYTF. The CDR3 DNA is TGCAGCGTTGAACAATATGGCTACACCTTC.

The CDR3 loop is CASSRQGGTNYGYTF. DNA of the CDR3: TGTGCCAGTAGTAGACAGGGGGGGACTAACTATGGCTACACCTTC. The V gene is TRBV19, the J gene TRBJ1-2; 9 nucleotides agree with TRBD1. The trim removed 4 bases at V and 0 bases at J, leaving 3 bases unmatched. CDR1 is LNHDA and CDR2 is SQIVND in the germline V gene (reference sequence). The CDR3 has 15 residues.

V is TRBV29-1 and J is TRBJ2-1; 8 bases map to TRBD1. The CDR3 is 12 residues long. The germline CDR1 and CDR2 sequences are SQVTM and ANQGSEA. The J segment lost 7 bases and the V segment lost 6 bases, leaving 5 bases of the junction unmatched. The CDR3 loop is CSVMGQVNEQFF. For the CDR3, the DNA is TGCAGCGTCATGGGACAGGTAAATGAGCAGTTCTTC.

The chain recombines TRBV15 with TRBJ2-2; 9 bases align to TRBD2. Trimming took 0 bases from V and 4 from J; bases not matched to a gene: 9. Germline V gene data show CDR1 as LNHNV and CDR2 as YYDKDF (reference sequence). CDR3 size: 18 residues. The CDR3 region has the DNA TGTGCCACCAGCAGAGATTCGGGACTAGCCCTACCCACCGGGGAGCTGTTTTTT. Its protein is CATSRDSGLALPTGELFF.

V is TRBV16 and J is TRBJ1-1; 8 nucleotides align to TRBD1. The germline CDR1 and CDR2 sequences are KGHSY and FQNENV. This CDR3 comprises 21 residues. V shed 4 bases and J 0 bases; nucleotides not matched to a gene: 22. CDR3 sequence reads: CASSRAPSETRGQWLNTEAFF. DNA of the CDR3: TGTGCCAGCAGCCGAGCCCCCTCCGAAACCAGGGGGCAGTGGTTGAACACTGAAGCTTTCTTT.

This chain links TRBV19 with TRBJ1-2, with TRBD1 matching 7 bases. V shed 9 bases, J shed 2 bases, and the junction held 6 bases outside the gene matches. CDR1 and CDR2 from the germline V gene are LNHDA and SQIVND (reference sequence). This CDR3 spans 13 amino acids. The CDR3 reads CASSGTVNYGYTF. CDR3 bases: TGTGCCAGCTCCGGGACAGTCAACTATGGCTACACCTTC. Filled out from reference TRBV19 and TRBJ1-2, the complete variable domain reads DGGITQSPKYLFRKEGQNVTLSCEQNLNHDAMYWYRQDPGQGLRLIYYSQIVNDFQKGDIAEGYSVSREKKESFPLTVTSAQKNPTAFYLCASSGTVNYGYTFGSGTRLTVV.

The gene calls are TRBV5-1 and TRBJ2-1; possibly TRBD2 for D (6 bases). This CDR3 is built from 14 residues. Germline CDR1 and CDR2: SGHRS and YFSETQ. Trimming stripped 4 bases from V and 10 bases from J, with 18 bases between. The CDR3 DNA is TGCGCCAGCAGCCCGGTGGGGGGTTGGGCCGAGCAGTTCTTC. Translation: CASSPVGGWAEQFF.

The chain uses TRBV7-2 and TRBJ2-7; TRBD2 might be the D (5 bases). CDR3 size: 14 residues. Germline CDR1 reads SGHTA; CDR2 reads FQGNSA. The V gene lost 0 bases and the J gene lost 4 bases, with 10 bases spanning the gap. CDR3 coding DNA: TGTGCCAGCAGCTTAGCGGGAGTTAGGTACGAGCAGTACTTC. Translating gives CASSLAGVRYEQYF.

V usage is TRBV11-3 and J usage is TRBJ2-1, with 7 positions matching TRBD2. There are 13 residues in the CDR3. The V gene end was trimmed by 4 bases and the J gene end by 7 bases; junction bases not matched to a gene: 4. Germline V gene sequence: CDR1 SGHNT, CDR2 YENEEA. The CDR3 DNA reads as TGTGCCAGCAGCTCGGGAGGAATGAATGAGCAGTTCTTC. Its protein product is CASSSGGMNEQFF.

V and J are TRBV5-1 and TRBJ2-7; a possible D gene is TRBD2 (6 bases). Looked up from germline, CDR1 is SGHRS and CDR2 is YFSETQ. This CDR3 is 15 amino acids long. The V end lost 2 bases, the J end lost 0 bases, and 12 bases lay between the germline ends. In DNA, the CDR3 is TGCGCCAGCAGCTTCGGAGGGTCCCCCTCCTACGAGCAGTACTTC. Its translation: CASSFGGSPSYEQYF. Full variable domain (outside the CDR3, taken from reference TRBV5-1 and TRBJ2-7): KAGVTQTPRYLIKTRGQQVTLSCSPISGHRSVSWYQQTPGQGLQFLFEYFSETQRNKGNFPGRFSGRQFSNSRSEMNVSTLELGDSALYLCASSFGGSPSYEQYFGPGTRLTVT.

This chain joins TRBV11-3 and TRBJ2-7; 8 bases match TRBD1. J gave up 7 bases and V 0 bases, and 11 bases lay outside the gene matches. The CDR3 length is 16 residues. Germline CDR1 reads SGHNT; CDR2 reads YENEEA. The CDR3 region has the DNA TGTGCCAGCAGCTTAGATCCTCAGGGGGCCGTAAGGGAGCAGTACTTC. Amino acid sequence: CASSLDPQGAVREQYF.

V is TRBV13 and J is TRBJ2-1, with TRBD2 matching over 8 bases. This CDR3 has 18 amino acids. Trimming removed 1 base from V and 0 bases from J; junction bases left unmatched: 8. CDR1 PRHDT and CDR2 FYEKMQ come from the germline V gene (reference sequence). CDR3 sequence: CASSLAQTGGSSYNEQFF. CDR3 nucleotide sequence: TGTGCCAGCAGCTTAGCCCAGACGGGAGGGAGCTCCTACAATGAGCAGTTCTTC.

The chain links TRBV6-1 to TRBJ1-2; tentative D call: TRBD1 (5 bases). Trimming took 2 bases from V and 6 from J, leaving 19 bases between them. Germline V gives CDR1 MNHNS, CDR2 SASEGT. This CDR3 has 16 amino acids. Written as DNA, the CDR3 is TGTGCCAGCAGTGAAACGGTATTCGGGGGAAGTGATGGCTACACCTTC. Translation: CASSETVFGGSDGYTF.

V gene TRBV30 combines with J gene TRBJ2-3; 10 bases align to TRBD2. This CDR3 is built from 16 residues. V was pared by 5 bases and J by 0 bases, with 8 bases of the junction left unmatched. CDR1 GTSNPN and CDR2 SVGIG come from the germline V gene (reference sequence). The CDR3 reads CAWARLAGPSTDTQYF. The CDR3 DNA follows: TGTGCCTGGGCTCGACTAGCGGGCCCGAGCACAGATACGCAGTATTTT.

V and J are TRBV7-9 and TRBJ2-3, with 7 nucleotides matching TRBD2. There are 15 residues in the CDR3. The ends lost 2 bases at V and 0 bases at J; junction bases unmatched: 2. Germline V gene data show CDR1 as SEHNR and CDR2 as FQNEAQ (reference sequence). The CDR3 region is CASSLNSGSTDTQYF. CDR3 DNA sequence: TGTGCCAGCAGCTTAAATAGCGGGAGCACAGATACGCAGTATTTT.

This clone was counted a single time. The chain couples TRBV6-6 to TRBJ2-7, with 7 bases fitting TRBD1. CDR1 MNHNY and CDR2 SVGAGI come from the germline V gene (reference sequence). The CDR3 sequence is 12 residues long. Trimming at V came to 6 bases and at J to 3 bases, leaving 2 bases not matched to a gene. The CDR3 DNA sequence: TGTGCCAGCAGACGGGACAGCTACGAGCAGTACTTC. The encoded protein is CASRRDSYEQYF.

CDR3 sequence reads: CASSVQGLRGSGNTIYF. In DNA form, the CDR3 reads TGTGCCAGCAGCGTACAAGGATTAAGGGGCTCTGGAAACACCATATATTTT. The chain is built from TRBV9 and TRBJ1-3, with D tentatively TRBD1 (5 bases). V lost 1 base to trimming and J lost 0 bases, with 14 bases between them. CDR3 length: 17 residues. Germline V gives CDR1 SGDLS, CDR2 YYNGEE. Full variable domain (rest looked up from reference TRBV9 and TRBJ1-3): DSGVTQTPKHLITATGQRVTLRCSPRSGDLSVYWYQQSLDQGLQFLIQYYNGEERAKGNILERFSAQQFPDLHSELNLSSLELGDSALYFCASSVQGLRGSGNTIYFGEGSWLTVV.

The rearrangement uses TRBV7-2 and TRBJ2-3; 7 bases line up with TRBD1. CDR3 size: 16 residues. Germline V CDR1 and CDR2: SGHTA, FQGNSA. Trimming took 3 bases from V and 0 from J; bases not matched to a gene: 6. This CDR3 reads CASSFQGTASTDTQYF. DNA of the CDR3: TGTGCCAGCAGCTTCCAGGGGACAGCTAGCACAGATACGCAGTATTTT.

The chain has TRBV4-2 and TRBJ1-2; D is unclear. Trimming stripped 0 bases from V and 2 bases from J, with 7 bases between. Germline CDR1 reads LGHNA; CDR2 reads YNFKEQ. The CDR3 loop spans 14 amino acids. The CDR3 DNA reads TGTGCCAGCAGCCAAGAAAGCGCGAACTATGGCTACACCTTC. Translating it yields CASSQESANYGYTF.

The CDR3 spells CASSPLGRLASYNEQFF. For the CDR3, the DNA is TGTGCCAGCTCACCACTGGGTCGACTAGCGTCCTACAATGAGCAGTTCTTC. The J gene is TRBJ2-1, the V gene TRBV18, with 8 bases lining up with TRBD2. This CDR3 has 17 amino acids. V dropped 1 base and J dropped 1; count of bases not matched to a gene: 6. Germline V gene data show CDR1 as KGHSH and CDR2 as LQKENI.

The chain is built from TRBV11-3 and TRBJ2-1; tentatively, D is TRBD2 (5 bases). Germline CDR1 is SGHNT and CDR2 is YENEEA. This CDR3 region has 16 residues. Trimming took off 1 base at V and 3 bases at J, with 13 bases between the two ends. The CDR3, as DNA: TGTGCCAGCAGCTTAGGGGAGAGCGCCTACTACAATGAGCAGTTCTTC. As protein: CASSLGESAYYNEQFF.

The genes are TRBV5-1 and TRBJ1-1, with 10 bases identical to TRBD1. This CDR3 is built from 15 residues. J was trimmed by 4 bases and V by 4 bases; bases with no gene match: 7. Germline assignment: CDR1 SGHRS and CDR2 YFSETQ. CDR3 loop: CASSNGQGVVTEAFF. The DNA of the CDR3 is TGCGCCAGCAGCAACGGACAGGGGGTGGTCACTGAAGCTTTCTTT.

This chain uses TRBV7-9 with TRBJ2-1; no firm D call. CDR1 SEHNR and CDR2 FQNEAQ come from the germline V gene (reference sequence). Trimming shortened V by 1 base and J by 7 bases, and 11 bases separated the two germline ends. CDR3 length: 14 residues. CDR3 loop: CASSLEMSPNEQFF. The CDR3 nucleotides read TGTGCCAGCAGCTTAGAAATGTCCCCGAATGAGCAGTTCTTC.

The chain uses TRBV7-9 and TRBJ2-1; a weak D match, TRBD2 (6 bases). This CDR3 spans 17 amino acids. With 7 bases removed from V and 4 bases from J, the gap between germline ends came to 23 bases. Looked up from germline, CDR1 is SEHNR and CDR2 is FQNEAQ (reference sequence). CDR3 loop: CASTLGAGHPFYNEQFF. Here the CDR3 DNA reads TGTGCCAGCACCTTGGGTGCGGGGCACCCTTTTTACAATGAGCAGTTCTTC.